The present TCR beta chain was sequenced within a study of blood T cell repertoires in COVID-19. Cohort assignment relied on participant-reported clinical history. V lost 6 bases and J lost 0; bases outside the gene matches: 9. Germline CDR1 MDHEN, CDR2 SYDVKM. The CDR3 covers 18 residues. In the original analysis: Researchers report that nucleated cell counts were estimated from reference gene primer amplification. The table came from immunoSEQ multiplex PCR; TCRdb's copy has only in-frame clones and leaves some out. V and J calls and clone size are copied from that table; D and trimming were computed from the DNA. This table holds some 150,000 clones, 89% found once.

The chain links TRBV28 to TRBJ2-6; TRBD1 matches 9 bases. The sequenced sample was PBMCs or T cells enriched from blood (not recorded which). The origin of this receptor is a woman younger than 35 who had recovered from COVID-19. CDR3 DNA: TGTGCCAGCAGCCTCTCGGGACAGGGCCTCTCTGGGGCCAACGTCCTGACTTTC. It translates to CASSLSGQGLSGANVLTF.